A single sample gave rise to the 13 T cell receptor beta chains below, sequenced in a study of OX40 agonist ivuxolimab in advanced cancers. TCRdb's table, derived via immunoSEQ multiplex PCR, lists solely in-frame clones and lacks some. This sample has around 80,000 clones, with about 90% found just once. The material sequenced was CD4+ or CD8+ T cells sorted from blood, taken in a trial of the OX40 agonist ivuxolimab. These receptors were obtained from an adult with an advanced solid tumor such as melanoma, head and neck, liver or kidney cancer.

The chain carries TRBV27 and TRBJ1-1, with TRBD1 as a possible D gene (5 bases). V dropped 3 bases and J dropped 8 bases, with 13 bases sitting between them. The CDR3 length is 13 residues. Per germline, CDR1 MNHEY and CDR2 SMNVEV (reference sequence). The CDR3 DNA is TGTGCCAGCAGTTTGGGGCGGACGTTGGAAGCTTTCTTT. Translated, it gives CASSLGRTLEAFF.

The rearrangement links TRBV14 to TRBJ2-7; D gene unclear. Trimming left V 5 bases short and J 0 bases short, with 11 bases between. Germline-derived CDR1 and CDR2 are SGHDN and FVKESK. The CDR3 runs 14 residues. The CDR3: CASSTVGYSYEQYF. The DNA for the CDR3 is TGTGCCAGCAGCACGGTGGGCTACTCCTACGAGCAGTACTTC.

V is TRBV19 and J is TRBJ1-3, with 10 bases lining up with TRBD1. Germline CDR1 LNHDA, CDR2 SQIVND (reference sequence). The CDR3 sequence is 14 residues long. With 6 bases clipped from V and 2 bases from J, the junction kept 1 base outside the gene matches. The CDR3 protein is CASRGTGAGNTIYF. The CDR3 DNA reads TGTGCCAGTAGGGGGACAGGGGCTGGAAACACCATATATTTT.

The DNA of the CDR3 is TGTGCCAGTAGTATTCACACAGGGGGGAAAGATGAAAAACTGTTTTTT. Amino acid sequence: CASSIHTGGKDEKLFF. The chain joins TRBV19 to TRBJ1-4, with 8 bases identical to TRBD1. Germline CDR1 is LNHDA and CDR2 is SQIVND (reference sequence). The CDR3 covers 16 residues. J was trimmed by 6 bases and V by 3 bases; bases with no gene match: 9.

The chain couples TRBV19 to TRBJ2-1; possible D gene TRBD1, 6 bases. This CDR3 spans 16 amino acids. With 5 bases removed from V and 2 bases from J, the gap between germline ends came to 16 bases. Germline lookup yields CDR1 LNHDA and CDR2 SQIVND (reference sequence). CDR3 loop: CASSPYNRAAYNEQFF. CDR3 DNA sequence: TGTGCCAGTAGTCCCTATAACAGGGCGGCCTACAATGAGCAGTTCTTC.

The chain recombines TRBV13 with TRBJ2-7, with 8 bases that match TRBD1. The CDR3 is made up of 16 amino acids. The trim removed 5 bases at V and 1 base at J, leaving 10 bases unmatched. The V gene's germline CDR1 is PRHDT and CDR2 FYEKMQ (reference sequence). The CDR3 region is CASSGPRQGPSYEQYF. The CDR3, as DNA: TGTGCCAGCAGCGGACCCAGACAGGGGCCTTCCTACGAGCAGTACTTC.

CDR3 sequence reads: CASKNEGSGNTIYF. As DNA, the CDR3 is TGTGCCAGCAAGAACGAGGGGTCAGGAAACACCATATATTTT. The chain links TRBV28 to TRBJ1-3; D is possibly TRBD1 (5 bases). The germline V gene encodes CDR1 MDHEN and CDR2 SYDVKM. V was trimmed by 7 bases and J by 4 bases, leaving 14 bases between them. The CDR3 covers 14 residues.

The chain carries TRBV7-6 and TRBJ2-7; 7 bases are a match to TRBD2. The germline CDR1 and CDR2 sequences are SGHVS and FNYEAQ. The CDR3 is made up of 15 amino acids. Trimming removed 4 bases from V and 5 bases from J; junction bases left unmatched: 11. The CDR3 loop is CASSSMGGGLNEQYF. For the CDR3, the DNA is TGTGCCAGCAGCTCCATGGGGGGAGGGTTGAACGAGCAGTACTTC.

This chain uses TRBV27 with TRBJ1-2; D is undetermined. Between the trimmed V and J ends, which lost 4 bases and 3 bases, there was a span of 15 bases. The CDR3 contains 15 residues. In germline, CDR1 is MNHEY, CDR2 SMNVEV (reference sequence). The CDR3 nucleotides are TGTGCCAGCAGTTCCGCGTCCCCGCCCTACTATGGCTACACCTTC. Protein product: CASSSASPPYYGYTF.

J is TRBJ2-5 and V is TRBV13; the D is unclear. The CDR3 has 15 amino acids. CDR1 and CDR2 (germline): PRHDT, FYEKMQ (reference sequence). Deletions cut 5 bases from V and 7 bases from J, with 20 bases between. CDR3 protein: CASSPTRLSSGTQYF. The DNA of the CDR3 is TGTGCCAGCAGCCCAACCCGGTTGTCCTCGGGGACCCAGTACTTC.

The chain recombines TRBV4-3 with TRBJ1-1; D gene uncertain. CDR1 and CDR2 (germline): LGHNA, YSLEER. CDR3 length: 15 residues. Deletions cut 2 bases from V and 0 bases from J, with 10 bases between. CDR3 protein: CASSQYMLLNTEAFF. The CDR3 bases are TGCGCCAGCAGCCAATACATGTTGCTGAACACTGAAGCTTTCTTT.

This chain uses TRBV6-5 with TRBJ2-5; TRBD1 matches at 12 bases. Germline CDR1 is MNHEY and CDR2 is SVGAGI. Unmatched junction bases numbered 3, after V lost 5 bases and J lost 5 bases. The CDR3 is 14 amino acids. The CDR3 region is CASSPGTGGETQYF. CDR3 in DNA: TGTGCCAGCAGTCCGGGGACAGGGGGCGAGACCCAGTACTTC.

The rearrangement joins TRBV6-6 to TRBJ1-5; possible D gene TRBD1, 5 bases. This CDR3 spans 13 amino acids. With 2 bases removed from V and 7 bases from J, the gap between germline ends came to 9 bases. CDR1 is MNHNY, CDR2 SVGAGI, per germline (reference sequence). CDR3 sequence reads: CASSYGGGQPQHF. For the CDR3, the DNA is TGTGCCAGCAGTTACGGGGGTGGACAGCCCCAGCATTTT.